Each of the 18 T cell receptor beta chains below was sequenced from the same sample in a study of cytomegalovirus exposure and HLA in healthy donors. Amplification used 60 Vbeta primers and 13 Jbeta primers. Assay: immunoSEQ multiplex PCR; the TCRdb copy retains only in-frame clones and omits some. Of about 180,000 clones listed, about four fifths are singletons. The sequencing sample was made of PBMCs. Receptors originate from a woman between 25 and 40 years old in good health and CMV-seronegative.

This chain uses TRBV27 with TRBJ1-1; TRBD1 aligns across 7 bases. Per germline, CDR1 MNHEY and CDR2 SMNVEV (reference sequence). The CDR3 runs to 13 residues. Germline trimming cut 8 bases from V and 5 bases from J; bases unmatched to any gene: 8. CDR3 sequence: CASWGRGRTEAFF. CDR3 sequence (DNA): TGTGCCAGCTGGGGCAGGGGGAGAACTGAAGCTTTCTTT.

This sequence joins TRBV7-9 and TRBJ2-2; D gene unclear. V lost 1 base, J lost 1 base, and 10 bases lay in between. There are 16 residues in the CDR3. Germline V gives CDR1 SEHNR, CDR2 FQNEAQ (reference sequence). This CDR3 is CASSLGAALNTGELFF. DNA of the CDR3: TGTGCCAGCAGCTTAGGCGCGGCGCTGAACACCGGGGAGCTGTTTTTT.

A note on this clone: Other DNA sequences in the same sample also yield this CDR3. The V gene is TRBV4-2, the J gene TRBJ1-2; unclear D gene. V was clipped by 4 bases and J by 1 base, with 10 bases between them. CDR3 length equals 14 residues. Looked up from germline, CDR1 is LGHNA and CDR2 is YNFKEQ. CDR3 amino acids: CASSPLEGNYGYTF. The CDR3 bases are TGTGCCAGCAGCCCATTGGAGGGTAACTATGGCTACACCTTC.

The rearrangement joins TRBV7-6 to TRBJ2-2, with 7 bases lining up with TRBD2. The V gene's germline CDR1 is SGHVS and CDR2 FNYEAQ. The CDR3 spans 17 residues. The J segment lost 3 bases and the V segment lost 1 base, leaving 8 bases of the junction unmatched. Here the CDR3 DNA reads TGTGCCAGCAGCTTAGAATACCAGGGAGGGGACACCGGGGAGCTGTTTTTT. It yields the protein CASSLEYQGGDTGELFF.

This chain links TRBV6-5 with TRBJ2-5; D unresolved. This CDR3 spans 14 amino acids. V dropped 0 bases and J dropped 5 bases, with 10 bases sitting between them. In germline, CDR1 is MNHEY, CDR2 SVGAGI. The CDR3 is CASSYSGGLETQYF. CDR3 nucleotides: TGTGCCAGCAGTTACTCGGGTGGGCTGGAGACCCAGTACTTC.

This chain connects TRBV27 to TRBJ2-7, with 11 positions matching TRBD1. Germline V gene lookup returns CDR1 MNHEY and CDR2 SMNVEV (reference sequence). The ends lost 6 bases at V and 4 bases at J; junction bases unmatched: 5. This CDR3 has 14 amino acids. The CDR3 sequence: CASSRDRGLYEQYF. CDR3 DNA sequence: TGTGCCAGCAGCCGGGACAGGGGGTTATACGAGCAGTACTTC.

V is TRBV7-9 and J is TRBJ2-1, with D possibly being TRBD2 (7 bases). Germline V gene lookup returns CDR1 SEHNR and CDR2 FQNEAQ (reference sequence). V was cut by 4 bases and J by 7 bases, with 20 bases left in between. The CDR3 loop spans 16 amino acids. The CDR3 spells CASSYDLAGAKNEQFF. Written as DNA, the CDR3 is TGTGCCAGCAGCTACGACCTGGCGGGGGCCAAAAATGAGCAGTTCTTC.

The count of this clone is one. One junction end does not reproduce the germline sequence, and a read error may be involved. The CDR3 coding sequence is TGTACCAGCTCAGGAGAGTACGAGCAGTACTTC. This translates into CTSSGEYEQYF. This sequence joins TRBV18 and TRBJ2-7; no clear D. Looked up from germline, CDR1 is KGHSH and CDR2 is LQKENI. This CDR3 region has 11 residues.

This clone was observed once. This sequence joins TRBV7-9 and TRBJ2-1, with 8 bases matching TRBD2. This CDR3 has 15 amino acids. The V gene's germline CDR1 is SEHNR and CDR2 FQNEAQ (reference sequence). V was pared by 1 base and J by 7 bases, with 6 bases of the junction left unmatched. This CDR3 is CASSLGGGGSNEQFF. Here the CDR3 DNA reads TGTGCCAGCAGCTTAGGTGGCGGGGGGTCTAATGAGCAGTTCTTC. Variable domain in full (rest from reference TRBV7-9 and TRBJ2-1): DTGVSQNPRHKITKRGQNVTFRCDPISEHNRLYWYRQTLGQGPEFLTYFQNEAQLEKSRLLSDRFSAERPKGSFSTLEIQRTEQGDSAMYLCASSLGGGGSNEQFFGPGTRLTVL.

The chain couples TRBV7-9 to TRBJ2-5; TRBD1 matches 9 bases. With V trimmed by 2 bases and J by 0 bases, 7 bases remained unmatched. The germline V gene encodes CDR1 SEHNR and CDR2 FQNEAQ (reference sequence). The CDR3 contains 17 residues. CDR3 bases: TGTGCCAGCAGCTTAATGCGGGGGACAGGGTACCAAGAGACCCAGTACTTC. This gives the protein CASSLMRGTGYQETQYF.

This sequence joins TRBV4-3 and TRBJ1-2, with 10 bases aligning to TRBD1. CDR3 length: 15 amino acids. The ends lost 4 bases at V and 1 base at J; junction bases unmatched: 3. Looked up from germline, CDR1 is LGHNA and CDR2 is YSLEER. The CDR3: CASSRGTGVNYGYTF. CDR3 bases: TGCGCCAGCAGCCGAGGGACAGGGGTTAACTATGGCTACACCTTC.

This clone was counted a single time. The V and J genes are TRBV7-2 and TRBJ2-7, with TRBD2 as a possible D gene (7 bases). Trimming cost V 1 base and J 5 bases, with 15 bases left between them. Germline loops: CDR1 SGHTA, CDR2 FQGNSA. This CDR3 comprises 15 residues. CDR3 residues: CASSLVGGLTHEQYF. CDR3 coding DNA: TGTGCCAGCAGCTTAGTGGGGGGGCTCACCCACGAGCAGTACTTC.

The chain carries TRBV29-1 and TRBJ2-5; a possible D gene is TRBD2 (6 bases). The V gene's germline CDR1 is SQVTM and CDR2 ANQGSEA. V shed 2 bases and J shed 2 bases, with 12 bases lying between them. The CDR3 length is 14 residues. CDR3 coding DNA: TGCAGCGTTGAACCGGCGGGGTCTCAAGAGACCCAGTACTTC. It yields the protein CSVEPAGSQETQYF.

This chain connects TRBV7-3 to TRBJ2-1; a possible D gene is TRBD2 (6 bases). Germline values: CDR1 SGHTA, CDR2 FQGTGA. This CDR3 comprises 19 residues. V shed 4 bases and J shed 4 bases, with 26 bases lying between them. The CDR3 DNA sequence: TGTGCCAGCAGCTCCCGACTAGTCCCCAACCCCCCACAATACAATGAGCAGTTCTTC. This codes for CASSSRLVPNPPQYNEQFF.

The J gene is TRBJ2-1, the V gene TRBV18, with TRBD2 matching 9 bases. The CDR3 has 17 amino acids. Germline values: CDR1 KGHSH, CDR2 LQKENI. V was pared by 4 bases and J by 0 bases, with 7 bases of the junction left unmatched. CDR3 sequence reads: CASSRSSGDISYNEQFF. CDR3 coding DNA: TGTGCCAGCTCACGGTCTAGCGGGGACATCTCCTACAATGAGCAGTTCTTC.

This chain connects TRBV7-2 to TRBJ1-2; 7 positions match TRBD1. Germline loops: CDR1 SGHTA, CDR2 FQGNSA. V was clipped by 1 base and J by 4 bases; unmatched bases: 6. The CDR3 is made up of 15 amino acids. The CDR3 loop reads CASSLGQGPSYGYTF. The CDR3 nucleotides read TGTGCCAGCAGCTTAGGACAGGGCCCCAGCTATGGCTACACCTTC.

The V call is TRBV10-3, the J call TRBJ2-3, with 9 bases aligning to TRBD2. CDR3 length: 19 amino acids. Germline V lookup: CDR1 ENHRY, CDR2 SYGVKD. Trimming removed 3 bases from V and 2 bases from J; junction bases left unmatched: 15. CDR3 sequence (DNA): TGTGCCATCAGTGACCAACCCCTGGGGCTAGCGGGGTCCACAGATACGCAGTATTTT. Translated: CAISDQPLGLAGSTDTQYF.

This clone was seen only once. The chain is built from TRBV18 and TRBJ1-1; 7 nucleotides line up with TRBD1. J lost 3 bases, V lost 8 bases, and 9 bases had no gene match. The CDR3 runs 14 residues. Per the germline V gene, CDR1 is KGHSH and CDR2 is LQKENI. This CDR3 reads CASAPAGGDTEAFF. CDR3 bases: TGTGCCAGCGCCCCTGCAGGGGGAGACACTGAAGCTTTCTTT.